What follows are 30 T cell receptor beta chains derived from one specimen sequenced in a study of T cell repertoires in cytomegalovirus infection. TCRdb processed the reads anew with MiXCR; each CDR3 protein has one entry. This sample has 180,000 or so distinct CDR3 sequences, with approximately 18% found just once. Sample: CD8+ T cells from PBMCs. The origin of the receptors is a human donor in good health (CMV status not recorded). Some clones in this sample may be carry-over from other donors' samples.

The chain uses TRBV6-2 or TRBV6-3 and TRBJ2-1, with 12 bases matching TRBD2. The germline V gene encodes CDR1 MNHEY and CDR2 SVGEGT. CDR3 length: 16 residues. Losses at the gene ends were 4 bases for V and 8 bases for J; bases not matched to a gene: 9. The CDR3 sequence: CASSWTSGDRFDEQFF. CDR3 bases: TGTGCCAGCAGTTGGACTAGCGGGGATCGTTTCGATGAGCAGTTCTTC.

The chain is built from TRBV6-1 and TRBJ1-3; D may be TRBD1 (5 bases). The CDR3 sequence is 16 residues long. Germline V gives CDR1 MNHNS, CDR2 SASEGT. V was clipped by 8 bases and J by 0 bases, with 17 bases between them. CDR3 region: CASAPNGAYSGNTIYF. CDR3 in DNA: TGTGCCAGCGCCCCCAATGGGGCCTACTCTGGAAACACCATATATTTT.

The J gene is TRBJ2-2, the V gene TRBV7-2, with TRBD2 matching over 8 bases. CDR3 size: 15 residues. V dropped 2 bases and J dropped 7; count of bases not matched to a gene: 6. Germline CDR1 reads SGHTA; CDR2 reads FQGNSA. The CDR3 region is CASSLRGGRVGELFF. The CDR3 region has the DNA TGTGCCAGCAGCTTACGGGGGGGCCGGGTCGGGGAGCTGTTTTTT.

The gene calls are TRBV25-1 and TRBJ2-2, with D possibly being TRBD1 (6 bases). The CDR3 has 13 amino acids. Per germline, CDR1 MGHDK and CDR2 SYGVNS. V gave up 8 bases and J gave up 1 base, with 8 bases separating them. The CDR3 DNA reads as TGTGCCAGCGAAGGGGGGAACACCGGGGAGCTGTTTTTT. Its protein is CASEGGNTGELFF.

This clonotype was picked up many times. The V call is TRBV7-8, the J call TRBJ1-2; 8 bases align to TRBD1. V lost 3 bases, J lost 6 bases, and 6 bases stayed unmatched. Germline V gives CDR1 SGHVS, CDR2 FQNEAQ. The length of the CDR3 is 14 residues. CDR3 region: CASSLFLTGDGYTF. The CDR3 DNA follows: TGTGCCAGCAGCTTGTTTTTGACAGGGGATGGCTACACCTTC.

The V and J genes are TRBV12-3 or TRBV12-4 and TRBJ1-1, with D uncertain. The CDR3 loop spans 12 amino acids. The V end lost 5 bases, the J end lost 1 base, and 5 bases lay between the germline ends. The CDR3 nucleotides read TGTGCCAGCAGTAAGGCGAACACTGAAGCTTTCTTT. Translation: CASSKANTEAFF.

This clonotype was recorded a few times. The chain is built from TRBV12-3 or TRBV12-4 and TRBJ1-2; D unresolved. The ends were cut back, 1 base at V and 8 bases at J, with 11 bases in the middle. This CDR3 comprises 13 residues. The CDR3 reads CASSLDPGSGYTF. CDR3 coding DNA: TGTGCCAGCAGTTTAGATCCAGGTTCGGGCTACACCTTC.

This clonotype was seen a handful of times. CDR3 coding DNA: TGCAGTGCTAGAGAGCCCGGGGTCGGGAATTCACCCCTCCACTTT. This codes for CSAREPGVGNSPLHF. The chain employs TRBV20-1 and TRBJ1-6, with D hard to call. Looked up from germline, CDR1 is DFQATT and CDR2 is SNEGSKA (reference sequence). V was clipped by 0 bases and J by 7 bases, with 13 bases between them. The CDR3 loop spans 15 amino acids.

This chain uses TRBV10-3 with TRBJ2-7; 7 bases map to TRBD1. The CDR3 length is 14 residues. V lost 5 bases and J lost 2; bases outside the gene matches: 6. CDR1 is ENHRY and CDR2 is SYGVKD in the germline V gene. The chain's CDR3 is CAISRPGQTYEQYF. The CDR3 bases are TGTGCCATCAGTCGACCGGGACAGACCTACGAGCAGTACTTC.

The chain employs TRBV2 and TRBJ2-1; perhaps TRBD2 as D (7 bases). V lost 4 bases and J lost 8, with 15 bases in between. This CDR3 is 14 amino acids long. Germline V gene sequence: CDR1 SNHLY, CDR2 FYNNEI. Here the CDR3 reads CASSGKGGPHEQFF. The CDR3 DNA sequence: TGTGCCAGCAGTGGAAAGGGGGGGCCCCATGAGCAGTTCTTC.

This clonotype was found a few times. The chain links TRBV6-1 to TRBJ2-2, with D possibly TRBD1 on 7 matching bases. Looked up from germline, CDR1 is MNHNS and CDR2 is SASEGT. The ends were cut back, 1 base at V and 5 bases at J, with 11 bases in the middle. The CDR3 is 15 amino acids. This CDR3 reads CASSEEAGGTGELFF. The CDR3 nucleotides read TGTGCCAGCAGTGAAGAGGCAGGGGGGACCGGGGAGCTGTTTTTT.

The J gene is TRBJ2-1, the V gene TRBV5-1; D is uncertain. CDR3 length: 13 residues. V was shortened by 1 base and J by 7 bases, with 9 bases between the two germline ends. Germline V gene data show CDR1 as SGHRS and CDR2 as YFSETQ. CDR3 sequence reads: CASSLSSQNEQFF. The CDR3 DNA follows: TGCGCCAGCAGCTTGTCGTCGCAAAATGAGCAGTTCTTC.

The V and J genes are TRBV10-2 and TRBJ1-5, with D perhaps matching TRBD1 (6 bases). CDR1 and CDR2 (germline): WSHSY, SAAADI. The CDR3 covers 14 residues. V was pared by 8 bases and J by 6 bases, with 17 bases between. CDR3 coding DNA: TGCGCCAGCGGAGACAGGCGGTATGCTCAGCCCCAGCATTTT. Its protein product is CASGDRRYAQPQHF.

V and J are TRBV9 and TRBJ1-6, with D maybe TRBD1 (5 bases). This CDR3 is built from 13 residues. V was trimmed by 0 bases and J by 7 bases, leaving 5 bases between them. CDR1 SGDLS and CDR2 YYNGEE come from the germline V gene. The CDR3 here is CASSVDRNSPLHF. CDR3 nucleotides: TGTGCCAGCAGCGTAGACAGGAATTCACCCCTCCACTTT.

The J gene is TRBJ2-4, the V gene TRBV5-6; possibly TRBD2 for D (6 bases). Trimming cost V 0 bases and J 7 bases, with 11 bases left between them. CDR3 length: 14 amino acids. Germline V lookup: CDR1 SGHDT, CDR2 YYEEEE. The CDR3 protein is CASSLVPGGNIQYF. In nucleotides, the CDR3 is TGTGCCAGCAGCTTGGTCCCAGGAGGGAACATTCAGTACTTC.

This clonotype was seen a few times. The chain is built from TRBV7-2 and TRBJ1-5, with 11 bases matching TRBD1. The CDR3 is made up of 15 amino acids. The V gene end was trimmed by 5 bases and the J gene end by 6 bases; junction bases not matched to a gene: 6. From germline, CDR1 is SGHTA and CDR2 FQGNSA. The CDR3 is CASSTGTGGSQPQHF. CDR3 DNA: TGTGCCAGCAGCACCGGGACAGGGGGTAGTCAGCCCCAGCATTTT.

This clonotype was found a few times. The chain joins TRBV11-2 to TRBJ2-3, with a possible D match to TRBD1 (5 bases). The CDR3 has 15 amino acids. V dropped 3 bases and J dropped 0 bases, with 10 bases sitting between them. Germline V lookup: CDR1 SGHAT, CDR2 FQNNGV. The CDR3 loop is CASSFRALSTDTQYF. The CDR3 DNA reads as TGTGCCAGCAGCTTCAGGGCCCTTAGCACAGATACGCAGTATTTT. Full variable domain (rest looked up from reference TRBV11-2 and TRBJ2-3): EAGVAQSPRYKIIEKRQSVAFWCNPISGHATLYWYQQILGQGPKLLIQFQNNGVVDDSQLPKDRFSAERLKGVDSTLKIQPAKLEDSAVYLCASSFRALSTDTQYFGPGTRLTVL.

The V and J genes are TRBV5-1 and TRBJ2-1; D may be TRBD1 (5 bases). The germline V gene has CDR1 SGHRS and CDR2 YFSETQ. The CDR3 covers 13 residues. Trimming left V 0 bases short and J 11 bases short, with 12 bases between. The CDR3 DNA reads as TGCGCCAGCAGCTTGGTAGGGGCGGACCAGCAGTTCTTC. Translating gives CASSLVGADQQFF.

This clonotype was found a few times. Written as DNA, the CDR3 is TGTGCCAGCAGCTTAAACAAAGTCAATGAGCAGTTCTTC. It codes for CASSLNKVNEQFF. The chain combines TRBV7-2 with TRBJ2-1; no definite D call. There are 13 residues in the CDR3. The V end lost 2 bases, the J end lost 6 bases, and 8 bases lay between the germline ends. CDR1 and CDR2 from the germline V gene are SGHTA and FQGNSA.

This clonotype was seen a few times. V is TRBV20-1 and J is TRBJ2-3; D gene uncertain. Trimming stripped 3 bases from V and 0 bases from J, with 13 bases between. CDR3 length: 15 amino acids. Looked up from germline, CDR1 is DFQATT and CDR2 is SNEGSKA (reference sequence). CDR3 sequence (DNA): TGCAGTGCTAGCCCCCCGGATACTAGCACAGATACGCAGTATTTT. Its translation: CSASPPDTSTDTQYF.

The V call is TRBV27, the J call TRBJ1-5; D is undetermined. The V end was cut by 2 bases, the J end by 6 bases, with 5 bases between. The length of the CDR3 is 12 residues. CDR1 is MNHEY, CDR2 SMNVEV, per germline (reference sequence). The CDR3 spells CASSLIGQPQHF. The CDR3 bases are TGTGCCAGCAGTTTAATAGGTCAGCCCCAGCATTTT.

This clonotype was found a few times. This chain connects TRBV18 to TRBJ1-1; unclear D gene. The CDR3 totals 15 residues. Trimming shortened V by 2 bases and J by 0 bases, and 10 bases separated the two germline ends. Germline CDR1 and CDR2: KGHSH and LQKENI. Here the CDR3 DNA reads TGTGCCAGCTCACCAGAAAACAGATTGAACACTGAAGCTTTCTTT. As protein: CASSPENRLNTEAFF.

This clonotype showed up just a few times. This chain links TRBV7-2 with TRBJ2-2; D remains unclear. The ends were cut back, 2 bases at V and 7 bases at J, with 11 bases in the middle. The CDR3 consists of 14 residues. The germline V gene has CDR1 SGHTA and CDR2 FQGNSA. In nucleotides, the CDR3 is TGTGCCAGCAGCTTACGGCCACTTGACGGGGAGCTGTTTTTT. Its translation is CASSLRPLDGELFF.

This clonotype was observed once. The CDR3 is CASSDEPGPREAFF. CDR3 DNA: TGTGCCAGCAGTGACGAACCCGGGCCTCGTGAAGCTTTCTTT. This sequence joins TRBV2 and TRBJ1-1; D unclear. The CDR3 spans 14 residues. The germline gives CDR1 SNHLY, CDR2 FYNNEI. Trimming removed 3 bases from V and 7 bases from J, with 15 bases in between. Full variable domain (rest looked up from reference TRBV2 and TRBJ1-1): EPEVTQTPSHQVTQMGQEVILRCVPISNHLYFYWYRQILGQKVEFLVSFYNNEISEKSEIFDDQFSVERPDGSNFTLKIRSTKLEDSAMYFCASSDEPGPREAFFGQGTRLTVV.

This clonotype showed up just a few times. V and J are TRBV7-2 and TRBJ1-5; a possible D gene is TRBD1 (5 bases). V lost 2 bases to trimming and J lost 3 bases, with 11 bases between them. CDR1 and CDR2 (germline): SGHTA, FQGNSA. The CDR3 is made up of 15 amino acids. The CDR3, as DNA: TGTGCCAGCAGCTTACTCCCAGGGTACAATCAGCCCCAGCATTTT. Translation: CASSLLPGYNQPQHF.

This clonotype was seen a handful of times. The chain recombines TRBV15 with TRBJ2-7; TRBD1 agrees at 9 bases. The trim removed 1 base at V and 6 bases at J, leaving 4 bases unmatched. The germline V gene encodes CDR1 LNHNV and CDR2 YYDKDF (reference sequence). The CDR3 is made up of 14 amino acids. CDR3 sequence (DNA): TGTGCCACCAGCAGAGTGGGGACAGGGACCGAGCAGTACTTC. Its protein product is CATSRVGTGTEQYF. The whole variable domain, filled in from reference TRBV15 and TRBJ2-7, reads DAMVIQNPRYQVTQFGKPVTLSCSQTLNHNVMYWYQQKSSQAPKLLFHYYDKDFNNEADTPDNFQSRRPNTSFCFLDIRSPGLGDTAMYLCATSRVGTGTEQYFGPGTRLTVT.

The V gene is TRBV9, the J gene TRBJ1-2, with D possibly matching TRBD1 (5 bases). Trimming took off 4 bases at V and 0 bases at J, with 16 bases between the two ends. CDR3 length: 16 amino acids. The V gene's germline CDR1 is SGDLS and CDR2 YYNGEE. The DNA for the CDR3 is TGTGCCAGCAGCCGGAAAGTGACAGCCCCTAACTATGGCTACACCTTC. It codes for CASSRKVTAPNYGYTF.

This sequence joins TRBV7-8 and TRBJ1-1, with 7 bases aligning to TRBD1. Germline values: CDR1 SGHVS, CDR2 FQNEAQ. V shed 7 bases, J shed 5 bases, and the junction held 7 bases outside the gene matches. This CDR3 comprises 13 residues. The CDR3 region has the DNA TGTGCCAGCACCTCGGAGGGGGCGACTGAAGCTTTCTTT. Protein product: CASTSEGATEAFF. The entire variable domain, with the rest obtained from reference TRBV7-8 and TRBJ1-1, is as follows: GAGVSQSPRYKVAKRGQDVALRCDPISGHVSLFWYQQALGQGPEFLTYFQNEAQLDKSGLPSDRFFAERPEGSVSTLKIQRTQQEDSAVYLCASTSEGATEAFFGQGTRLTVV.

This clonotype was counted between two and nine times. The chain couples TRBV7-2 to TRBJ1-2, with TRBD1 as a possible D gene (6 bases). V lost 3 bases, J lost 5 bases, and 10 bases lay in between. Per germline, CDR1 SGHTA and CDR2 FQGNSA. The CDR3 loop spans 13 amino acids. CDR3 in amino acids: CASSFGTLYGYTF. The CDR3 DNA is TGTGCCAGCAGCTTCGGGACACTATATGGCTACACCTTC.

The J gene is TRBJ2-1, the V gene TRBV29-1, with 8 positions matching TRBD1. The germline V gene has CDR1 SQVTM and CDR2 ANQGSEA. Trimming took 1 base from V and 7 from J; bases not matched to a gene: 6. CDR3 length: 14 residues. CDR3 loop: CSVEGTGSRNEQFF. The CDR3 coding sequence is TGCAGCGTTGAAGGGACAGGGTCACGGAATGAGCAGTTCTTC.